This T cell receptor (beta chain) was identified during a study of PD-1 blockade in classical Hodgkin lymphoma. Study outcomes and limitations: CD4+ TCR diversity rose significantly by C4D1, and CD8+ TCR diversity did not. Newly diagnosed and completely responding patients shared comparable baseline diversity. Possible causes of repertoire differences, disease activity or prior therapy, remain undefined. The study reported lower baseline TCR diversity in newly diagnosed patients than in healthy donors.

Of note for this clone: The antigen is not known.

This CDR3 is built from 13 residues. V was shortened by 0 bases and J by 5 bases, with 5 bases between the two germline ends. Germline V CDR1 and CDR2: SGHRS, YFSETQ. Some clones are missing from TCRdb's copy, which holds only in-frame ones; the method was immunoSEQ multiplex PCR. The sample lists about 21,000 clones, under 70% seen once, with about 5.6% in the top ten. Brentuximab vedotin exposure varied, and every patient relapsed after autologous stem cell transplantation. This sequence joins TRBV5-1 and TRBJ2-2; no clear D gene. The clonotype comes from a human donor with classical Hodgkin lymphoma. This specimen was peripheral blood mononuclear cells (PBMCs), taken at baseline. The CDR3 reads CASSLGQTGELFF. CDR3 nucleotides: TGCGCCAGCAGCTTGGGGCAAACCGGGGAGCTGTTTTTT.